The rows below give T cell receptor beta chains drawn from one sample of a study of vaccination and CD4 T cells after COVID-19. Using its own MiXCR run on the PCR reads, TCRdb lists one record per CDR3 protein. The sample carries about 27,000 distinct CDR3 sequences, 62% recorded once. No cognate antigen is known for these TCRs. The specimen comprised CD4+ T cells from blood, cultured in vitro, sampled after SARS-CoV-2 vaccination. These receptors were collected from a human donor who received a COVID-19 vaccine. The CDR3 runs from the conserved cysteine through the conserved F or W. Each record gives: J gene, D gene, V gene, clone size, CDR3 DNA, CDR3 protein. The D gene is left open where the match is weak. Clone size is not always given. Where it is, it says once, few, many or a class for expanded clones.

J: TRBJ1-1; D: TRBD1; V: TRBV27; size: NA; DNA: TGTGCCAGCAGTTTGTTCTCCGACAGGGAGATTTGGGACACTGAAGCTTTCTTT; CDR3: CASSLFSDREIWDTEAFF
J: TRBJ1-5; D: TRBD1; V: TRBV19; size: NA; DNA: TGTGCCAGTAAGCGGCAGGGGGAGAATCAGCCCCAGCATTTT; CDR3: CASKRQGENQPQHF
J: TRBJ2-5; D: TRBD1; V: TRBV23-1; size: NA; DNA: TGCGCCACCCAGGAGGGAACCGGGAGTGGGGTCCGGGACAGGGGGCAAGAGACCCAGTACTTC; CDR3: CATQEGTGSGVRDRGQETQYF
J: TRBJ2-3; D: NA; V: TRBV2; size: NA; DNA: TGTGCCAGCAGTGGGGCCCTAGCTAATACAGGCGCAGATACGCAGTATTTT; CDR3: CASSGALANTGADTQYF
J: TRBJ2-2; D: TRBD2; V: TRBV5-5; size: NA; DNA: TGTGCCAGCAGCTTACTACCGGGGGGTTGGACCGGGGAGCTGTTTTTT; CDR3: CASSLLPGGWTGELFF
J: TRBJ1-2; D: TRBD1; V: TRBV6-1; size: NA; DNA: TGTGCCAGCAGTCCCATACAGGGGGCTGGCTATGGCTACACCTTC; CDR3: CASSPIQGAGYGYTF
J: TRBJ2-4; D: NA; V: TRBV6-1; size: NA; DNA: TGTGCCAGCAGTGGCTTCCGGGACCTAGCCAAAAACATTCAGTACTTC; CDR3: CASSGFRDLAKNIQYF
J: TRBJ1-2; D: NA; V: TRBV7-9; size: NA; DNA: TGTGCCAGCAGCTTTCGTGGACCTACGGAGGTGCGCGGCTACACCTTC; CDR3: CASSFRGPTEVRGYTF
J: TRBJ1-5; D: NA; V: TRBV7-9; size: few; DNA: TGTGCCAGCAGCTTAACTCACAATCAGCCCCAGCATTTT; CDR3: CASSLTHNQPQHF
J: TRBJ2-3; D: NA; V: TRBV2; size: NA; DNA: TGTGCCAGCCGAGAAGGGCTCCTGTCCCGCACAGATACGCAGTATTTT; CDR3: CASREGLLSRTDTQYF
J: TRBJ1-2; D: TRBD1; V: TRBV7-3; size: NA; DNA: TGTGCCAGCAGCTTAAAGGACAGGTCCAGCGGGTATGGCTACACCTTC; CDR3: CASSLKDRSSGYGYTF
J: TRBJ1-2; D: NA; V: TRBV7-2; size: few; DNA: TGTGCCAGCAGCCTTAGAGACAGACTGTATGGCTACACCTTC; CDR3: CASSLRDRLYGYTF
J: TRBJ2-5; D: TRBD1; V: TRBV24-1; size: NA; DNA: TGTGCCACCAGTGACGCTGGGACAGATCAAGAGACCCAGTACTTC; CDR3: CATSDAGTDQETQYF
J: TRBJ1-2; D: NA; V: TRBV20-1; size: NA; DNA: TGCAGTGCTGATTCGAGCCATGTCCATGGCTACACCTTC; CDR3: CSADSSHVHGYTF
J: TRBJ2-1; D: NA; V: TRBV7-9; size: NA; DNA: TGTGCCAGCAGCCCAGCGTACAATGAGCAGTTCTTC; CDR3: CASSPAYNEQFF
J: TRBJ1-4; D: TRBD1; V: TRBV6-1; size: NA; DNA: TGTGCCAGCAGTGAAGCACAGGGGGCTAATGAAAAACTGTTTTTT; CDR3: CASSEAQGANEKLFF
J: TRBJ1-5; D: NA; V: TRBV21-1; size: NA; DNA: TGTGCCAGCAGCAAGGGGACAGGGGGCCAAATTTTTCAGCCCCAGCATTTT; CDR3: CASSKGTGGQIFQPQHF
J: TRBJ1-1; D: NA; V: TRBV11-2; size: NA; DNA: TGTGCCAGCAGCTTAGTAACCGGGAACACTGAAGCTTTCTTT; CDR3: CASSLVTGNTEAFF
J: TRBJ1-1; D: TRBD1; V: TRBV2; size: NA; DNA: TGTGCCAGCAGTGTACAGGGGAGCCGCACTGAAGCTTTCTTT; CDR3: CASSVQGSRTEAFF
J: TRBJ1-1; D: NA; V: TRBV27; size: few; DNA: TGTGCCAGCAGCTGGGGGATGGGGAGGACTTTCTTT; CDR3: CASSWGMGRTFF
J: TRBJ1-6; D: NA; V: TRBV5-1; size: medium-sized; DNA: TGCGCCACGAGAGGACTCGGAAATTCACCCCTCCACTTT; CDR3: CATRGLGNSPLHF
J: TRBJ1-2; D: TRBD1; V: TRBV27; size: NA; DNA: TGTGCCAGCAGTTTACAGGGGGCGGGTGGCTACACCTTC; CDR3: CASSLQGAGGYTF
J: TRBJ2-7; D: NA; V: TRBV6-2/TRBV6-3; size: NA; DNA: TGTGCCAGCAGTTACGGACTTCTCTACGAGCAGTACTTC; CDR3: CASSYGLLYEQYF
J: TRBJ1-2; D: NA; V: TRBV6-1; size: NA; DNA: TGTGCCAGCAGCCCCGTTGACTATGGCTACACCTTC; CDR3: CASSPVDYGYTF
J: TRBJ2-5; D: NA; V: TRBV19; size: NA; DNA: TGTGCCAGTAGTATTGGAGTGCAAGAGACCCAGTACTTC; CDR3: CASSIGVQETQYF
J: TRBJ2-2; D: TRBD2; V: TRBV20-1; size: NA; DNA: TGCAGTGTTCGTGGCGGGGGGGCGGTTTTAAATACCGGGGAGCTGTTTTTT; CDR3: CSVRGGGAVLNTGELFF
J: TRBJ1-1; D: NA; V: TRBV12-3/TRBV12-4; size: NA; DNA: TGTGCCAGCAGTCCACAGGGAGCCACTGAAGCTTTCTTT; CDR3: CASSPQGATEAFF
J: TRBJ2-1; D: TRBD1; V: TRBV12-3/TRBV12-4; size: few; DNA: TGTGCCAGCAGTTTTAGCAGGGGGAATGAGCAGTTCTTC; CDR3: CASSFSRGNEQFF
J: TRBJ2-7; D: NA; V: TRBV24-1; size: NA; DNA: TGTGCCACCAGTGAACAGGGCTACGAGCAGTACTTC; CDR3: CATSEQGYEQYF
J: TRBJ1-6; D: NA; V: TRBV11-3; size: NA; DNA: TGTGCCAGCAGCTTCTCGCGCAATTCACCCCTCCACTTT; CDR3: CASSFSRNSPLHF
J: TRBJ2-5; D: TRBD2; V: TRBV27; size: NA; DNA: TGTGCCAGCAGTTTTGCGTCTAGCGGGGGGGCGGGGACCCAGTACTTC; CDR3: CASSFASSGGAGTQYF
J: TRBJ1-2; D: NA; V: TRBV7-9; size: once; DNA: TGTGCCAGCAGCGAGACAAGGGATCGAGGCTACACCTTC; CDR3: CASSETRDRGYTF
J: TRBJ1-1; D: TRBD1; V: TRBV6-1; size: NA; DNA: TGTGCCAGCGGACAGGGTAGGTTGGTTATGGCTTTCTTT; CDR3: CASGQGRLVMAFF
J: TRBJ1-6; D: NA; V: TRBV30; size: once; DNA: TGTGCCTGGAGGTTCGGGACGTCTGAGACACCCCTCCACTTT; CDR3: CAWRFGTSETPLHF
J: TRBJ2-7; D: NA; V: TRBV6-1; size: NA; DNA: TGTGCCAGCAGCCCAACCGGGGGGCGCTACGAGCAGTACTTC; CDR3: CASSPTGGRYEQYF
J: TRBJ2-7; D: NA; V: TRBV5-1; size: NA; DNA: TGCGCCAGCAGCGCACTCGACAGGTCCCGCCTTACCTACGAGCAGTACTTC; CDR3: CASSALDRSRLTYEQYF
J: TRBJ1-5; D: TRBD1; V: TRBV19; size: NA; DNA: TGTGCCAGTAGTGCCCGACAGGGGGCTCGGTCCCAGCATTTT; CDR3: CASSARQGARSQHF
J: TRBJ2-3; D: NA; V: TRBV7-9; size: NA; DNA: TGTGCCAGCAGCATTGGAGGGAGCGGAGGAGATACGCAGTATTTT; CDR3: CASSIGGSGGDTQYF
J: TRBJ2-2; D: TRBD1; V: TRBV30; size: NA; DNA: TGTGCCTGGAAACCCTCGGGACAGGGGTACACCGGGGAGCTGTTTTTT; CDR3: CAWKPSGQGYTGELFF
J: TRBJ2-1; D: NA; V: TRBV24-1; size: few; DNA: TGTGCCACCAGTGATTTGTATGAGCAGTTCTTC; CDR3: CATSDLYEQFF
J: TRBJ1-1; D: TRBD1; V: TRBV20-1; size: NA; DNA: TGCAGTGCTAGACGACAGGGGGTTCGGGTCACTGAAGCTTTCTTT; CDR3: CSARRQGVRVTEAFF
J: TRBJ1-6; D: NA; V: TRBV14; size: NA; DNA: TGTGCCAGCAGCCAAGTATCAGTTAATAATTCACCCCTCCACTTT; CDR3: CASSQVSVNNSPLHF
J: TRBJ2-7; D: TRBD1; V: TRBV7-9; size: NA; DNA: TGTGCCAGCAGCTCAAGGGGACAGGGATCCTACGAGCAGTACTTC; CDR3: CASSSRGQGSYEQYF
J: TRBJ1-2; D: NA; V: TRBV30; size: NA; DNA: TGTGCCTGGAGTCTACCCAACTATGGCTACACCTTC; CDR3: CAWSLPNYGYTF
J: TRBJ2-7; D: TRBD1; V: TRBV15; size: once; DNA: TGTGCCACCAGCAGAGATAACAGGGGGAACCACGAGCAGTACTTC; CDR3: CATSRDNRGNHEQYF
J: TRBJ2-3; D: TRBD2; V: TRBV30; size: NA; DNA: TGTGCCAGGAGCCAAACACGTAAGCCTAGCGGGGGCCTGCGGGGTATGGATACGCAGTATTTT; CDR3: CARSQTRKPSGGLRGMDTQYF
J: TRBJ1-6; D: NA; V: TRBV6-1; size: few; DNA: TGTGCCAGCATCGAAAGGGATAATTCACCCCTCCACTTT; CDR3: CASIERDNSPLHF
J: TRBJ2-3; D: TRBD2; V: TRBV6-2/TRBV6-3; size: NA; DNA: TGTGCCAGCAGTTACTCGTGGACGACTAGCGGGGGGCGCACAGATACGCAGTATTTT; CDR3: CASSYSWTTSGGRTDTQYF
J: TRBJ2-7; D: NA; V: TRBV11-3; size: NA; DNA: TGTGCCAGCAGCTTAGATCGGAGGAGTTCCTACGAGCAGTACTTC; CDR3: CASSLDRRSSYEQYF
J: TRBJ2-2; D: NA; V: TRBV12-3/TRBV12-4; size: NA; DNA: TGTGCCAGCAGTTTAGTTATCCGCACCGGGGAGCTGTTTTTT; CDR3: CASSLVIRTGELFF
J: TRBJ2-3; D: NA; V: TRBV10-3; size: NA; DNA: TGTGCCATCAGTGAGGGGCAGGGCACAGATACGCAGTATTTT; CDR3: CAISEGQGTDTQYF